This T cell receptor (beta chain) was found in a study of T cell responses to AZD1222 COVID-19 vaccine. General study points: With dominance at 160-218 and 743-854, vaccine-associated CD4 TCRs spanned spike. Unmutated regions of variants are reportedly targeted by nearly half of spike-specific TCRs.

Comment on this clone: Antigen unknown.

The V and J ends lost 5 bases and 3 bases respectively, with 19 bases between them. There are 16 residues in the CDR3. CDR1 is SEHNR, CDR2 FQNEAQ, per germline (reference sequence). Method: immunoSEQ multiplex PCR; TCRdb's copy keeps in-frame clones and lacks some. Of 85,000 to 130,000 clones in the sample, 85% to 90% are singletons; the top ten hold about 3.3%. This rearrangement joins TRBV7-9 to TRBJ1-1, with D possibly being TRBD1 (5 bases). The material sequenced was peripheral blood, taken on day 0 of AZD1222 vaccination. This clonotype was obtained from an adult in good health. The CDR3, as DNA: TGTGCCAGCAGCCAGTCAAGACACATAGGGGACACTGAAGCTTTCTTT. The encoded protein is CASSQSRHIGDTEAFF.